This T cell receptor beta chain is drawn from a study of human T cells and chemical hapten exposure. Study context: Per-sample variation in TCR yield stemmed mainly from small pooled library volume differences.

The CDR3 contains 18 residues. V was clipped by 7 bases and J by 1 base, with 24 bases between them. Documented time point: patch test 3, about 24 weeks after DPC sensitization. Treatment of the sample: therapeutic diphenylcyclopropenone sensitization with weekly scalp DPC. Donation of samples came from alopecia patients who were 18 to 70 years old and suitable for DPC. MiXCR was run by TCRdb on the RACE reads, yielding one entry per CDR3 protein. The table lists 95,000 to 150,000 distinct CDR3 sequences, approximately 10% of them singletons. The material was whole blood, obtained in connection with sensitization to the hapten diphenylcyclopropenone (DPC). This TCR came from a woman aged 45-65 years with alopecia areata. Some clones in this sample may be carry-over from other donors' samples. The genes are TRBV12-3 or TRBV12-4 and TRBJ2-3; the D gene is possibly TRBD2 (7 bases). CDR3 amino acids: CASTQARGGGRGTDTQYF. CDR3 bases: TGTGCCAGCACTCAGGCTAGGGGGGGTGGTAGGGGCACAGATACGCAGTATTTT.